The rows below give T cell receptor beta chains drawn from one sample of a study of response to subunit inactivated influenza vaccine. Each CDR3 protein gets one entry after TCRdb re-called the RT-PCR reads with MiXCR. The table shows about 520,000 distinct CDR3 sequences, with about 25% occurring only once. Sequenced here: CD4+ T cells sorted from PBMCs, sampled about 5 days after vaccination. These receptors were obtained from a man aged 50 to 60 who received an inactivated influenza vaccine. Both conserved end residues are part of each CDR3. Each record gives: V gene, D gene, clone size, J gene, CDR3 length, CDR3 protein, CDR3 DNA. A D gene is named only where the DNA matches it firmly. Size is stated for part of the rows, as once, few or many counts, or as a class when the clone is expanded.

V: TRBV4-2; D: -; size: few; J: TRBJ2-2; length: 15; CDR3: CASSQGGGGTGELFF; DNA: TGTGCCAGCAGCCAAGGTGGAGGGGGGACCGGGGAGCTGTTTTTT
V: TRBV4-2; D: -; size: -; J: TRBJ2-5; length: 13; CDR3: CASSPSVRETQYF; DNA: TGTGCCAGCAGCCCATCGGTCCGGGAGACCCAGTACTTC
V: TRBV12-3/TRBV12-4; D: -; size: few; J: TRBJ1-1; length: 13; CDR3: CASSFEGISEAFF; DNA: TGTGCCAGCAGTTTTGAGGGGATTAGCGAAGCTTTCTTT
V: TRBV12-3/TRBV12-4; D: -; size: few; J: TRBJ1-3; length: 16; CDR3: CASSRNLIHSGNTIYF; DNA: TGTGCCAGCAGCCGAAATCTAATTCACTCTGGAAACACCATATATTTT
V: TRBV5-6; D: TRBD2; size: few; J: TRBJ2-5; length: 16; CDR3: CASNPGLAVLKETQYF; DNA: TGTGCCAGCAACCCGGGACTAGCGGTACTCAAAGAGACCCAGTACTTC
V: TRBV6-2/TRBV6-3; D: TRBD1; size: -; J: TRBJ1-5; length: 21; CDR3: CASSYGPYRDRGRWDNQPQHF; DNA: TGTGCCAGCAGTTACGGGCCCTATCGGGACAGGGGGCGATGGGACAATCAGCCCCAGCATTTT
V: TRBV25-1; D: TRBD1; size: -; J: TRBJ2-7; length: 18; CDR3: CASSPRMAQGASPYEQYF; DNA: TGTGCCAGCAGTCCCAGAATGGCGCAGGGGGCCTCCCCCTACGAGCAGTACTTC
V: TRBV4-1; D: TRBD1; size: few; J: TRBJ2-7; length: 16; CDR3: CASSQDGTGGSYEQYF; DNA: TGCGCCAGCAGCCAAGACGGGACAGGCGGGTCCTACGAGCAGTACTTC
V: TRBV28; D: TRBD1; size: -; J: TRBJ2-1; length: 13; CDR3: CASSFPGTGIQFF; DNA: TGTGCCAGCAGTTTCCCGGGGACAGGGATCCAGTTCTTC
V: TRBV9; D: -; size: -; J: TRBJ1-3; length: 15; CDR3: CASSAMGNSGNTIYF; DNA: TGTGCCAGCAGCGCTATGGGGAACTCTGGAAACACCATATATTTT
V: TRBV5-5; D: TRBD1; size: many; J: TRBJ1-2; length: 15; CDR3: CASSRFTGDNYGYTF; DNA: TGTGCCAGCAGCCGATTCACAGGGGATAACTATGGCTACACCTTC
V: TRBV20-1; D: TRBD2; size: few; J: TRBJ2-3; length: 15; CDR3: CSARGSGGAADTQYF; DNA: TGCAGTGCTAGGGGGTCGGGGGGTGCCGCAGATACGCAGTATTTT
V: TRBV10-3; D: TRBD1; size: -; J: TRBJ1-6; length: 14; CDR3: CAISAGGADSPLHF; DNA: TGTGCCATCAGTGCAGGGGGCGCAGATTCACCCCTCCACTTT
V: TRBV18; D: -; size: -; J: TRBJ2-2; length: 13; CDR3: CASSPGISGELFF; DNA: TGTGCCAGCTCACCGGGAATCAGCGGGGAGCTGTTTTTT
V: TRBV7-9; D: -; size: few; J: TRBJ2-1; length: 14; CDR3: CASRQTGVAGEQFF; DNA: TGTGCCAGCAGACAGACTGGGGTGGCGGGTGAGCAGTTCTTC
V: TRBV3-1; D: TRBD2; size: once; J: TRBJ2-7; length: 15; CDR3: CASSPTGLAAYEQYF; DNA: TGTGCCAGCAGTCCAACGGGGCTAGCGGCCTACGAGCAGTACTTC
V: TRBV12-3/TRBV12-4; D: TRBD1; size: -; J: TRBJ1-6; length: 14; CDR3: CASRQGSPNSPLHF; DNA: TGTGCCAGCAGACAGGGGAGTCCTAATTCACCCCTCCACTTT